The next 14 T cell receptor beta chains were all read from a single sample in a study of T-cell memory formation after mild COVID-19. One entry per CDR3 protein, called by TCRdb with MiXCR from the 5' RACE reads. Found here are 100,000 to 150,000 distinct CDR3 sequences, 5% to 6.5% of them singletons; the top ten hold approximately 2%. The sequencing sample was made of PBMCs or a T cell subset sorted from them (not recorded which). These receptors originate from an adult woman who had mild COVID-19 (a few samples of this study predate the infection). Cell type and time point are not known.

This clonotype was detected a few times. This chain uses TRBV25-1 with TRBJ2-7, with a tentative D call TRBD1 (5 bases). V was clipped by 2 bases and J by 0 bases, with 8 bases between them. The CDR3 sequence is 14 residues long. The V gene's germline CDR1 is MGHDK and CDR2 SYGVNS. CDR3 sequence (DNA): TGTGCCAGCAGTGAAAGGGGCTACTCCTACGAGCAGTACTTC. This sequence encodes CASSERGYSYEQYF.

The chain combines TRBV3-1 with TRBJ1-1, with TRBD1 matching 7 bases. Germline V gene lookup returns CDR1 LGHDT and CDR2 YNNKEL (reference sequence). V shed 4 bases, J shed 2 bases, and the junction held 4 bases outside the gene matches. The CDR3 runs 14 residues. CDR3 nucleotide sequence: TGTGCCAGCAGCCGTGGACAGGACAACACTGAAGCTTTCTTT. This sequence encodes CASSRGQDNTEAFF.

The table lists this clonotype with many counts. The chain joins TRBV5-1 to TRBJ2-3, with 8 bases matching TRBD1. The CDR3 length is 17 residues. V trimming: 5 bases; J trimming: 1 base; junction bases outside the gene matches: 12. Per the germline V gene, CDR1 is SGHRS and CDR2 is YFSETQ. In DNA form, the CDR3 reads TGCGCCAGCAGTCAAAACCCCACGGGACAGGGCACAGATACGCAGTATTTT. Protein product: CASSQNPTGQGTDTQYF.

This clonotype was detected only a few times. This sequence joins TRBV3-1 and TRBJ2-1; 11 bases are shared with TRBD2. Germline V gene lookup returns CDR1 LGHDT and CDR2 YNNKEL (reference sequence). The junction had 7 bases not matched to a gene; V was cut back by 0 bases and J by 6 bases. The CDR3 extends over 17 amino acids. CDR3 sequence: CASSQDMLSGRVNEQFF. The CDR3 DNA reads as TGTGCCAGCAGCCAAGATATGCTTAGCGGGAGGGTCAATGAGCAGTTCTTC.

The sample holds many counts of this clonotype. The chain carries TRBV7-2 and TRBJ2-5; a possible D gene is TRBD2 (5 bases). The CDR3 loop spans 14 amino acids. Looked up from germline, CDR1 is SGHTA and CDR2 is FQGNSA. V was clipped by 4 bases and J by 2 bases, with 11 bases between them. The CDR3 loop reads CASSSRELQETQYF. DNA for the CDR3: TGTGCCAGCAGCTCCCGGGAACTTCAAGAGACCCAGTACTTC.

The chain is built from TRBV18 and TRBJ1-5; D ambiguous. The V gene lost 3 bases and the J gene lost 5 bases, with 14 bases spanning the gap. There are 15 residues in the CDR3. Germline lookup yields CDR1 KGHSH and CDR2 LQKENI. The CDR3 sequence: CASSPQKGRDQPQHF. In DNA, the CDR3 is TGTGCCAGCTCACCCCAGAAAGGACGAGATCAGCCCCAGCATTTT.

This chain links TRBV12-3 or TRBV12-4 with TRBJ2-4, with TRBD2 as a possible D gene (6 bases). CDR3 length: 15 amino acids. V dropped 5 bases and J dropped 7 bases, with 18 bases sitting between them. Written as DNA, the CDR3 is TGTGCCAGCAGTCGAAATAGCGGTTCGTTTAACATTCAGTACTTC. This translates into CASSRNSGSFNIQYF.

The chain links TRBV12-3 or TRBV12-4 to TRBJ2-4; 14 bases are a match to TRBD2. After removal of 6 bases from V and 7 bases from J, the junction contained 5 bases not matched to a gene. This CDR3 is 15 amino acids long. CDR3 sequence (DNA): TGTGCCAGCAGCCAGGGACTAGCGGGAGCCAACATTCAGTACTTC. Its translation: CASSQGLAGANIQYF.

The sample holds a few counts of this clonotype. This chain uses TRBV5-1 with TRBJ2-1, with 9 bases matching TRBD2. The CDR3 runs 15 residues. The trim removed 6 bases at V and 7 bases at J, leaving 11 bases unmatched. Germline V lookup: CDR1 SGHRS, CDR2 YFSETQ. Here the CDR3 DNA reads TGCGCCAGCACCGTAGCGGGAGTAGTGCGAAATGAGCAGTTCTTC. Amino acid sequence: CASTVAGVVRNEQFF.

The CDR3: CSARGSGGRDTQYF. The CDR3 DNA is TGCAGTGCTAGGGGGAGCGGGGGAAGAGATACGCAGTATTTT. The chain links TRBV20-1 to TRBJ2-3; TRBD2 aligns across 8 bases. Germline loops: CDR1 DFQATT, CDR2 SNEGSKA (reference sequence). The CDR3 covers 14 residues. The trim removed 3 bases at V and 5 bases at J, leaving 7 bases unmatched.

This clonotype was seen a few times. This rearrangement joins TRBV2 to TRBJ1-5; TRBD1 matches at 7 bases. CDR1 and CDR2 from the germline V gene are SNHLY and FYNNEI. Germline trimming cut 7 bases from V and 11 bases from J; bases unmatched to any gene: 5. The CDR3 contains 11 residues. The CDR3 bases are TGTGCCAGCACTATCACAGGGGCCCAGCATTTT. This sequence encodes CASTITGAQHF.

This clonotype has only a few counts. The chain combines TRBV20-1 with TRBJ1-3, with D tentatively TRBD1 (5 bases). V was trimmed by 0 bases and J by 4 bases, leaving 13 bases between them. CDR1 and CDR2 (germline): DFQATT, SNEGSKA (reference sequence). This CDR3 has 15 residues. In DNA form, the CDR3 reads TGCAGTGCTAGAGATCAACCGGGGCACGGAAACACCATATATTTT. It codes for CSARDQPGHGNTIYF.

The gene calls are TRBV24-1 and TRBJ2-7, with D possibly being TRBD1 (6 bases). The germline V gene encodes CDR1 KGHDR and CDR2 SFDVKD. The CDR3 runs 11 residues. The V end was cut by 9 bases, the J end by 3 bases, with 8 bases between. The CDR3 sequence: CATGQFYEQYF. In nucleotides, the CDR3 is TGTGCCACCGGACAGTTCTACGAGCAGTACTTC.

This clonotype was observed a few times. The CDR3 bases are TGTGCCAGCAGTTTAGCGGGCGGGACAGCTACCTACGAGCAGTACTTC. Protein sequence: CASSLAGGTATYEQYF. The V call is TRBV12-3 or TRBV12-4, the J call TRBJ2-7; a weak D match, TRBD1 (7 bases). The CDR3 consists of 16 residues. The V end lost 0 bases, the J end lost 2 bases, and 14 bases lay between the germline ends.